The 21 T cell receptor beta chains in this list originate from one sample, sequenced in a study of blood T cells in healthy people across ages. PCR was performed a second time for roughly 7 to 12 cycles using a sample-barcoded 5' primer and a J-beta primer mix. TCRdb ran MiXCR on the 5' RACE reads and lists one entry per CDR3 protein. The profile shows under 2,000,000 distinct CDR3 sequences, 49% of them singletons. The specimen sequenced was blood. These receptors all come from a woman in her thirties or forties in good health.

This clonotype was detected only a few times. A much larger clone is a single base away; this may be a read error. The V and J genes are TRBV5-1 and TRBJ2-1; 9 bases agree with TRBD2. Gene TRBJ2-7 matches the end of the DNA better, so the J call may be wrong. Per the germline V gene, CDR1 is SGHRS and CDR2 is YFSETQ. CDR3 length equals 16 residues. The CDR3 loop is CASSLAGGSVGNEQYF. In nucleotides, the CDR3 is TGCGCCAGCAGCTTAGCGGGGGGCTCAGTTGGCAATGAGCAGTACTTC.

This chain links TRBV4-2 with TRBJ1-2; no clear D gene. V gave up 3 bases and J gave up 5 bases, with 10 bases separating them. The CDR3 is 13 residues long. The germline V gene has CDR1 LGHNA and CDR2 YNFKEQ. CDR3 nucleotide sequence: TGTGCCAGCAGCCAGGCCGGACTGTATGGCTACACCTTC. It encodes CASSQAGLYGYTF.

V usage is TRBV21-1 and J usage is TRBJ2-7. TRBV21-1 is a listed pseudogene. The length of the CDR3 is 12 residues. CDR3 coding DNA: TGTGCCAGCAGCACAAAGTCCTACGAGCAGTACTTC. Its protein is CASSTKSYEQYF.

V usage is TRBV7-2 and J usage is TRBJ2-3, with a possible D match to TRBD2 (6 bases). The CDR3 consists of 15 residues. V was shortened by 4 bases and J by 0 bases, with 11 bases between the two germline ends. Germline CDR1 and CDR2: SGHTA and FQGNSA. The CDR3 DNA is TGTGCCAGCAGCTGGGCGGGACTCAGCACAGATACGCAGTATTTT. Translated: CASSWAGLSTDTQYF.

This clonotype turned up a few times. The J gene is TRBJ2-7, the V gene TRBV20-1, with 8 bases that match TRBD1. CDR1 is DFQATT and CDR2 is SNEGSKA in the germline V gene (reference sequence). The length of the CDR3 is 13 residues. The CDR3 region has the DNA TGCAGGGGGGGAAAACAGGGGGTACACGAGCAGTACTTC. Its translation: CRGGKQGVHEQYF.

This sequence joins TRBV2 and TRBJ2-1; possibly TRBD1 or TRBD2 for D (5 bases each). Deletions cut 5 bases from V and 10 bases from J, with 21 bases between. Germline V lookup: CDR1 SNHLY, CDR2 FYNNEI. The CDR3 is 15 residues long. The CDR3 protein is CASSRAFRGSYEQFF. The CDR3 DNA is TGTGCCAGCAGTAGGGCCTTCCGGGGCTCCTACGAGCAGTTCTTC. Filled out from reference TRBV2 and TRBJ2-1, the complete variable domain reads EPEVTQTPSHQVTQMGQEVILRCVPISNHLYFYWYRQILGQKVEFLVSFYNNEISEKSEIFDDQFSVERPDGSNFTLKIRSTKLEDSAMYFCASSRAFRGSYEQFFGPGTRLTVL.

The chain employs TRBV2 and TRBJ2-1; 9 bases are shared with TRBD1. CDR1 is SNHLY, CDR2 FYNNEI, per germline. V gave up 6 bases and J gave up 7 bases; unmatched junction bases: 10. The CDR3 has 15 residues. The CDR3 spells CASSPGQGSRNEQFF. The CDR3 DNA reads TGTGCCAGCAGCCCGGGACAGGGATCGAGGAATGAGCAGTTCTTC.

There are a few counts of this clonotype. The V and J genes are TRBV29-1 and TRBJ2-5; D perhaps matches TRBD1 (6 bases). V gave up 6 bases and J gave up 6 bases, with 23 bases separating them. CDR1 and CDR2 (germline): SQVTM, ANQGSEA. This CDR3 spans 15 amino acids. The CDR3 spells CSVCRDTASTQTQYF. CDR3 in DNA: TGCAGCGTCTGCCGGGACACCGCTTCTACACAGACCCAGTACTTC.

CDR3 coding DNA: TGCGCCAGCAGCTTGAGAATACCAAGCACAGATACGCAGTATTTT. Translated, it gives CASSLRIPSTDTQYF. This chain links TRBV5-1 with TRBJ2-3; D call uncertain. The CDR3 length is 15 residues. In germline, CDR1 is SGHRS, CDR2 YFSETQ. V gave up 1 base and J gave up 0 bases, with 9 bases separating them.

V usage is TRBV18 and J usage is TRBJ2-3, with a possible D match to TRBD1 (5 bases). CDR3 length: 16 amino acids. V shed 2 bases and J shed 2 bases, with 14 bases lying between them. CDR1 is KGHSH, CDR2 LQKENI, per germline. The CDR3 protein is CASSPLGRANTDTQYF. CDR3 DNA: TGTGCCAGCTCACCATTAGGCAGGGCAAACACAGATACGCAGTATTTT.

For the CDR3, the DNA is TGCAGTGCTCATACTAACCGGGACAGGGTAACGGGAAGTCAGCCCCAGCATTTT. Its translation is CSAHTNRDRVTGSQPQHF. The chain is built from TRBV20-1 and TRBJ1-5, with 9 nucleotides matching TRBD1. CDR1 is DFQATT, CDR2 SNEGSKA, per germline (reference sequence). The V and J ends lost 5 bases and 6 bases, in that order; junction bases with no gene match: 20. The CDR3 totals 18 residues.

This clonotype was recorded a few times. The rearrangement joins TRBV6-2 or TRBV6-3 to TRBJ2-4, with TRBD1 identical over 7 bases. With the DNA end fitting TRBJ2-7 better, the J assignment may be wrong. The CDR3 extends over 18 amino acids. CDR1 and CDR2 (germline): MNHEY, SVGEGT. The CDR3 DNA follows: TGTGCCAGCAGTTCCCGCGCTGAACCGGGACAGCGGATCTACGAGCAGTACTTC. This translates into CASSSRAEPGQRIYEQYF.

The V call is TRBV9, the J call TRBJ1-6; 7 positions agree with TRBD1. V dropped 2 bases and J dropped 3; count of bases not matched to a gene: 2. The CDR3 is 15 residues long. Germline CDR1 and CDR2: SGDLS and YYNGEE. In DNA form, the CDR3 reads TGTGCCAGCAGCGTCAGGGACAGCTATAATTCACCCCTCCACTTT. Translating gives CASSVRDSYNSPLHF.

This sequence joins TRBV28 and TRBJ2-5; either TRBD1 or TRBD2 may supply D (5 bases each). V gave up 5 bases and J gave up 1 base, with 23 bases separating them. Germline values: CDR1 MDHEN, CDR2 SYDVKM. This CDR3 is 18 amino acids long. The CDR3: CASSHGTEAARSQETQYF. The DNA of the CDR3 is TGTGCCAGCAGTCATGGGACGGAGGCCGCTCGTTCCCAAGAGACCCAGTACTTC.

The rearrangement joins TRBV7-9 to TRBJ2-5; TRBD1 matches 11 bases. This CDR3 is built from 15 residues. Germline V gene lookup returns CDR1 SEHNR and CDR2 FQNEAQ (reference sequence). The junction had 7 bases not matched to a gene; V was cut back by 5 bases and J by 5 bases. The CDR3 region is CASSHQDRGRETQYF. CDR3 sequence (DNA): TGTGCCAGCAGCCACCAGGACAGGGGGCGTGAGACCCAGTACTTC.

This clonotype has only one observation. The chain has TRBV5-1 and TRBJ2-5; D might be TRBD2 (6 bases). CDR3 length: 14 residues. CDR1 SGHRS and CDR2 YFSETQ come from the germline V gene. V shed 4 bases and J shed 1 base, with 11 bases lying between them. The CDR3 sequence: CASSDTSTQETQYF. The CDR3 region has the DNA TGCGCCAGCAGCGACACTAGCACCCAAGAGACCCAGTACTTC.

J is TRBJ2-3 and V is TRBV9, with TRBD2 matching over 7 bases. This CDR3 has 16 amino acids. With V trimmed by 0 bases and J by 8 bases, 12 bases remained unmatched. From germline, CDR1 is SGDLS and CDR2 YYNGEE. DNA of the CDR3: TGTGCCAGCAGCGTAGCTGGGGCTAGCGGAAGAGGTACGCAGTATTTT. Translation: CASSVAGASGRGTQYF.

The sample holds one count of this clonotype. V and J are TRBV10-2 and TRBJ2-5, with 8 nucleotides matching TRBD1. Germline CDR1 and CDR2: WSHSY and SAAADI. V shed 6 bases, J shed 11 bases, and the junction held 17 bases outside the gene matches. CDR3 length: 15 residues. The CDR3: CASRTTGTGATGQYF. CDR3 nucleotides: TGCGCCAGCAGAACAACTGGGACAGGCGCTACCGGGCAGTACTTC.

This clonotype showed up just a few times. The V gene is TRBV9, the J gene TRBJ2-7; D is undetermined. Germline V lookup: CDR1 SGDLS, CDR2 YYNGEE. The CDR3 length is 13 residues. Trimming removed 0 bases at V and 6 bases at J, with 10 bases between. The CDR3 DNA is TGTGCCAGCAGCGTAGCCCCGGTAGGCGAGCAGTACTTC. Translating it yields CASSVAPVGEQYF. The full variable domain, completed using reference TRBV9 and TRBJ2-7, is DSGVTQTPKHLITATGQRVTLRCSPRSGDLSVYWYQQSLDQGLQFLIQYYNGEERAKGNILERFSAQQFPDLHSELNLSSLELGDSALYFCASSVAPVGEQYFGPGTRLTVT.

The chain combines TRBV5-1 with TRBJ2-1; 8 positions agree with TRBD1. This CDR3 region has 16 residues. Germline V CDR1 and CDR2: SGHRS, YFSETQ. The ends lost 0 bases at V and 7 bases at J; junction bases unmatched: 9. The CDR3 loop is CASSLGQGARENEQFF. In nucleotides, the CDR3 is TGCGCCAGCAGCTTGGGGCAGGGGGCTCGGGAAAATGAGCAGTTCTTC.

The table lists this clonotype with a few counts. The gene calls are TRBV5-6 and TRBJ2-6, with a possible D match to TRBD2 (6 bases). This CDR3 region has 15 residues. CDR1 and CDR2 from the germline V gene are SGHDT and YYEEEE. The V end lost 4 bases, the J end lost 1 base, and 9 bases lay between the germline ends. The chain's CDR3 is CASSAAGSGANVLTF. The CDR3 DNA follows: TGTGCCAGCAGCGCCGCGGGGTCTGGGGCCAACGTCCTGACTTTC.